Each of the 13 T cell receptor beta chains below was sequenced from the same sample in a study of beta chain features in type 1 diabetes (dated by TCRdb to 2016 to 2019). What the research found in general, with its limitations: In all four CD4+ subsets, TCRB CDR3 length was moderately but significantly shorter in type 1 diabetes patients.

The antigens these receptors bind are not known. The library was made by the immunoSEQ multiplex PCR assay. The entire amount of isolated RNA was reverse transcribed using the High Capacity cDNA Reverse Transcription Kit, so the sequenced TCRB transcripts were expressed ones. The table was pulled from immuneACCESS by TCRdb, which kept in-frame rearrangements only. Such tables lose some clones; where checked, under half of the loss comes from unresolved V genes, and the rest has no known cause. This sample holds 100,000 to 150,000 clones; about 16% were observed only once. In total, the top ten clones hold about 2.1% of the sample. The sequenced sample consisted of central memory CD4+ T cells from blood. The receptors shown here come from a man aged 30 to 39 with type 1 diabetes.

DNA of the CDR3: TGTGCCAGCAGCTTCATAGGCTCGGCGGGAGGCTACAATGAGCAGTTCTTC. It is translated as CASSFIGSAGGYNEQFF. The genes are TRBV5-6 and TRBJ2-1, with 8 positions matching TRBD2. The germline gives CDR1 SGHDT, CDR2 YYEEEE. J was trimmed by 3 bases and V by 2 bases; bases with no gene match: 10. The CDR3 contains 17 residues.

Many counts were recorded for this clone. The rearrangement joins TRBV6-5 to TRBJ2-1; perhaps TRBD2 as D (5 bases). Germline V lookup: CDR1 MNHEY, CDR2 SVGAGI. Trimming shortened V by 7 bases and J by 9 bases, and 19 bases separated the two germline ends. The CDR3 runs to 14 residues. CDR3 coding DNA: TGTGCCAGCATCCCTAACTCAGGAGGCGGTGAGCAGTTCTTC. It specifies CASIPNSGGGEQFF.

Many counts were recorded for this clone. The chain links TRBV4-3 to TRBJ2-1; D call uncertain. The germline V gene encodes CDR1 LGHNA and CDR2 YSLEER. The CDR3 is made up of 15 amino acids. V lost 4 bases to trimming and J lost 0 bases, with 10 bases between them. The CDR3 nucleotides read TGCGCCAGCAGCCGAGACACGAGCTCCTACAATGAGCAGTTCTTC. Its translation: CASSRDTSSYNEQFF.

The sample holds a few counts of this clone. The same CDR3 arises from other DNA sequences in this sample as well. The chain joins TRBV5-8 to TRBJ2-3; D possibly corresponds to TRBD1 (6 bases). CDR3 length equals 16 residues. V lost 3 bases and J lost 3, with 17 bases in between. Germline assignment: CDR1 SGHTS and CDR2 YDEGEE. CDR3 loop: CASSSARGISTDTQYF. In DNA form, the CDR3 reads TGTGCCAGCAGCTCAGCCAGGGGAATTAGTACAGATACGCAGTATTTT.

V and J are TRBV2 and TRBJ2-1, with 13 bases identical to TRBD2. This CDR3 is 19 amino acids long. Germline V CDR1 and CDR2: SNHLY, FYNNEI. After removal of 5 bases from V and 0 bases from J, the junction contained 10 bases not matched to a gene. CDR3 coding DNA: TGTGCCAGCAGTCTCCTGACTAGCGGGGGGCTCACCTCCTACAATGAGCAGTTCTTC. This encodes CASSLLTSGGLTSYNEQFF.

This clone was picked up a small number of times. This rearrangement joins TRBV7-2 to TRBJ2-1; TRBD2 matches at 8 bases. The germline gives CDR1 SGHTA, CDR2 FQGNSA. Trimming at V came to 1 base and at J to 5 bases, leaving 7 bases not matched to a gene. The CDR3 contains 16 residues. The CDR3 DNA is TGTGCCAGCAGCTTAGAATTGTCGCGGGGGGACAATGAGCAGTTCTTC. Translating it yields CASSLELSRGDNEQFF.

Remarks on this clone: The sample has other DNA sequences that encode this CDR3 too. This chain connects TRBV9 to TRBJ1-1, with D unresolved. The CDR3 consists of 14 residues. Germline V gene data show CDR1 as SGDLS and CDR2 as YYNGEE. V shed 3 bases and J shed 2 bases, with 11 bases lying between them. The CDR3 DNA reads TGTGCCAGCAGCGCCGACGGGCTTAACACTGAAGCTTTCTTT. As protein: CASSADGLNTEAFF.

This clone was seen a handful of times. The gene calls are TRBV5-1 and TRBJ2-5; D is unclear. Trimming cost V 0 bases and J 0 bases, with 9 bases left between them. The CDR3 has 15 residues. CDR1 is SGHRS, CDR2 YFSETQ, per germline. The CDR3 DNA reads TGCGCCAGCAGCTTGGGACGGGCGTACCAAGAGACCCAGTACTTC. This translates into CASSLGRAYQETQYF.

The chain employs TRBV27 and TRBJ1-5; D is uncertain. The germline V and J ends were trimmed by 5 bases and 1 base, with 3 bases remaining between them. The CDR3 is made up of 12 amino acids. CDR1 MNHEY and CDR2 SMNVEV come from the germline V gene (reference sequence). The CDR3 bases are TGTGCCAGCAGTCGGAGCAATCAGCCCCAGCATTTT. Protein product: CASSRSNQPQHF.

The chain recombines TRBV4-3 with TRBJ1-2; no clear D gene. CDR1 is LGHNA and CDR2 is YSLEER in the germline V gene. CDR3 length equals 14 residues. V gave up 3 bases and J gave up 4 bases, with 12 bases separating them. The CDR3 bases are TGCGCCAGCAGCCAGGGCAGAAGTCCCTATGGCTACACCTTC. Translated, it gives CASSQGRSPYGYTF.

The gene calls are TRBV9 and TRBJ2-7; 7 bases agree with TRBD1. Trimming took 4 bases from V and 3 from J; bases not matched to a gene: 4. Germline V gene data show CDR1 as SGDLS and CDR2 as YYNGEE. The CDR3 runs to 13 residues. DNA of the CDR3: TGTGCCAGCAGCCCCCGACAGGGCTACGAGCAGTACTTC. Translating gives CASSPRQGYEQYF.

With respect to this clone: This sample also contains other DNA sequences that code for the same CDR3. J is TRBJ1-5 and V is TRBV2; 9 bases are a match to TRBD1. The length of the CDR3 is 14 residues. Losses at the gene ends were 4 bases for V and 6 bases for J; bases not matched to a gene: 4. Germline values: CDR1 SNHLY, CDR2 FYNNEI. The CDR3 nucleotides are TGTGCCAGCAGTGGTACAGGGGGCCGTCAGCCCCAGCATTTT. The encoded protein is CASSGTGGRQPQHF. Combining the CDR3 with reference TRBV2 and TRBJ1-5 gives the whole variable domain EPEVTQTPSHQVTQMGQEVILRCVPISNHLYFYWYRQILGQKVEFLVSFYNNEISEKSEIFDDQFSVERPDGSNFTLKIRSTKLEDSAMYFCASSGTGGRQPQHFGDGTRLSIL.

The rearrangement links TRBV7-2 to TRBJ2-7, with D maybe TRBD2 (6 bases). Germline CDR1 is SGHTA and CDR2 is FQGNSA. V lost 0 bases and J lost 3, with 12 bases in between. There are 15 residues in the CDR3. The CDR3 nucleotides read TGTGCCAGCAGCTTAGCCGGGACTGCCTACTACGAGCAGTACTTC. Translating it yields CASSLAGTAYYEQYF.